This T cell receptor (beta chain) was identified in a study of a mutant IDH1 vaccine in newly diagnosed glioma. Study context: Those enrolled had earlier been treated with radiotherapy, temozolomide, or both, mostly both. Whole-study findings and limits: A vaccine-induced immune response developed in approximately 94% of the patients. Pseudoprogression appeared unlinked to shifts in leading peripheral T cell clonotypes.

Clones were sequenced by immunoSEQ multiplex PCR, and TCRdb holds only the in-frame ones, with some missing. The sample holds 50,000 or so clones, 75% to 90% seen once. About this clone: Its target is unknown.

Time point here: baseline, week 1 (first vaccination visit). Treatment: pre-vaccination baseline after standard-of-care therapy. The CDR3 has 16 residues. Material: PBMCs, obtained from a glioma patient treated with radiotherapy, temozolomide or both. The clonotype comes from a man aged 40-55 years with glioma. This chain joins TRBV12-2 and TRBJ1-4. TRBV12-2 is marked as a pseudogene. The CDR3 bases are TGTGCAAGTCCCGCTCATCAGGGAGCCACTAATGAAAAACTGTTTTTT. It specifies CASPAHQGATNEKLFF.